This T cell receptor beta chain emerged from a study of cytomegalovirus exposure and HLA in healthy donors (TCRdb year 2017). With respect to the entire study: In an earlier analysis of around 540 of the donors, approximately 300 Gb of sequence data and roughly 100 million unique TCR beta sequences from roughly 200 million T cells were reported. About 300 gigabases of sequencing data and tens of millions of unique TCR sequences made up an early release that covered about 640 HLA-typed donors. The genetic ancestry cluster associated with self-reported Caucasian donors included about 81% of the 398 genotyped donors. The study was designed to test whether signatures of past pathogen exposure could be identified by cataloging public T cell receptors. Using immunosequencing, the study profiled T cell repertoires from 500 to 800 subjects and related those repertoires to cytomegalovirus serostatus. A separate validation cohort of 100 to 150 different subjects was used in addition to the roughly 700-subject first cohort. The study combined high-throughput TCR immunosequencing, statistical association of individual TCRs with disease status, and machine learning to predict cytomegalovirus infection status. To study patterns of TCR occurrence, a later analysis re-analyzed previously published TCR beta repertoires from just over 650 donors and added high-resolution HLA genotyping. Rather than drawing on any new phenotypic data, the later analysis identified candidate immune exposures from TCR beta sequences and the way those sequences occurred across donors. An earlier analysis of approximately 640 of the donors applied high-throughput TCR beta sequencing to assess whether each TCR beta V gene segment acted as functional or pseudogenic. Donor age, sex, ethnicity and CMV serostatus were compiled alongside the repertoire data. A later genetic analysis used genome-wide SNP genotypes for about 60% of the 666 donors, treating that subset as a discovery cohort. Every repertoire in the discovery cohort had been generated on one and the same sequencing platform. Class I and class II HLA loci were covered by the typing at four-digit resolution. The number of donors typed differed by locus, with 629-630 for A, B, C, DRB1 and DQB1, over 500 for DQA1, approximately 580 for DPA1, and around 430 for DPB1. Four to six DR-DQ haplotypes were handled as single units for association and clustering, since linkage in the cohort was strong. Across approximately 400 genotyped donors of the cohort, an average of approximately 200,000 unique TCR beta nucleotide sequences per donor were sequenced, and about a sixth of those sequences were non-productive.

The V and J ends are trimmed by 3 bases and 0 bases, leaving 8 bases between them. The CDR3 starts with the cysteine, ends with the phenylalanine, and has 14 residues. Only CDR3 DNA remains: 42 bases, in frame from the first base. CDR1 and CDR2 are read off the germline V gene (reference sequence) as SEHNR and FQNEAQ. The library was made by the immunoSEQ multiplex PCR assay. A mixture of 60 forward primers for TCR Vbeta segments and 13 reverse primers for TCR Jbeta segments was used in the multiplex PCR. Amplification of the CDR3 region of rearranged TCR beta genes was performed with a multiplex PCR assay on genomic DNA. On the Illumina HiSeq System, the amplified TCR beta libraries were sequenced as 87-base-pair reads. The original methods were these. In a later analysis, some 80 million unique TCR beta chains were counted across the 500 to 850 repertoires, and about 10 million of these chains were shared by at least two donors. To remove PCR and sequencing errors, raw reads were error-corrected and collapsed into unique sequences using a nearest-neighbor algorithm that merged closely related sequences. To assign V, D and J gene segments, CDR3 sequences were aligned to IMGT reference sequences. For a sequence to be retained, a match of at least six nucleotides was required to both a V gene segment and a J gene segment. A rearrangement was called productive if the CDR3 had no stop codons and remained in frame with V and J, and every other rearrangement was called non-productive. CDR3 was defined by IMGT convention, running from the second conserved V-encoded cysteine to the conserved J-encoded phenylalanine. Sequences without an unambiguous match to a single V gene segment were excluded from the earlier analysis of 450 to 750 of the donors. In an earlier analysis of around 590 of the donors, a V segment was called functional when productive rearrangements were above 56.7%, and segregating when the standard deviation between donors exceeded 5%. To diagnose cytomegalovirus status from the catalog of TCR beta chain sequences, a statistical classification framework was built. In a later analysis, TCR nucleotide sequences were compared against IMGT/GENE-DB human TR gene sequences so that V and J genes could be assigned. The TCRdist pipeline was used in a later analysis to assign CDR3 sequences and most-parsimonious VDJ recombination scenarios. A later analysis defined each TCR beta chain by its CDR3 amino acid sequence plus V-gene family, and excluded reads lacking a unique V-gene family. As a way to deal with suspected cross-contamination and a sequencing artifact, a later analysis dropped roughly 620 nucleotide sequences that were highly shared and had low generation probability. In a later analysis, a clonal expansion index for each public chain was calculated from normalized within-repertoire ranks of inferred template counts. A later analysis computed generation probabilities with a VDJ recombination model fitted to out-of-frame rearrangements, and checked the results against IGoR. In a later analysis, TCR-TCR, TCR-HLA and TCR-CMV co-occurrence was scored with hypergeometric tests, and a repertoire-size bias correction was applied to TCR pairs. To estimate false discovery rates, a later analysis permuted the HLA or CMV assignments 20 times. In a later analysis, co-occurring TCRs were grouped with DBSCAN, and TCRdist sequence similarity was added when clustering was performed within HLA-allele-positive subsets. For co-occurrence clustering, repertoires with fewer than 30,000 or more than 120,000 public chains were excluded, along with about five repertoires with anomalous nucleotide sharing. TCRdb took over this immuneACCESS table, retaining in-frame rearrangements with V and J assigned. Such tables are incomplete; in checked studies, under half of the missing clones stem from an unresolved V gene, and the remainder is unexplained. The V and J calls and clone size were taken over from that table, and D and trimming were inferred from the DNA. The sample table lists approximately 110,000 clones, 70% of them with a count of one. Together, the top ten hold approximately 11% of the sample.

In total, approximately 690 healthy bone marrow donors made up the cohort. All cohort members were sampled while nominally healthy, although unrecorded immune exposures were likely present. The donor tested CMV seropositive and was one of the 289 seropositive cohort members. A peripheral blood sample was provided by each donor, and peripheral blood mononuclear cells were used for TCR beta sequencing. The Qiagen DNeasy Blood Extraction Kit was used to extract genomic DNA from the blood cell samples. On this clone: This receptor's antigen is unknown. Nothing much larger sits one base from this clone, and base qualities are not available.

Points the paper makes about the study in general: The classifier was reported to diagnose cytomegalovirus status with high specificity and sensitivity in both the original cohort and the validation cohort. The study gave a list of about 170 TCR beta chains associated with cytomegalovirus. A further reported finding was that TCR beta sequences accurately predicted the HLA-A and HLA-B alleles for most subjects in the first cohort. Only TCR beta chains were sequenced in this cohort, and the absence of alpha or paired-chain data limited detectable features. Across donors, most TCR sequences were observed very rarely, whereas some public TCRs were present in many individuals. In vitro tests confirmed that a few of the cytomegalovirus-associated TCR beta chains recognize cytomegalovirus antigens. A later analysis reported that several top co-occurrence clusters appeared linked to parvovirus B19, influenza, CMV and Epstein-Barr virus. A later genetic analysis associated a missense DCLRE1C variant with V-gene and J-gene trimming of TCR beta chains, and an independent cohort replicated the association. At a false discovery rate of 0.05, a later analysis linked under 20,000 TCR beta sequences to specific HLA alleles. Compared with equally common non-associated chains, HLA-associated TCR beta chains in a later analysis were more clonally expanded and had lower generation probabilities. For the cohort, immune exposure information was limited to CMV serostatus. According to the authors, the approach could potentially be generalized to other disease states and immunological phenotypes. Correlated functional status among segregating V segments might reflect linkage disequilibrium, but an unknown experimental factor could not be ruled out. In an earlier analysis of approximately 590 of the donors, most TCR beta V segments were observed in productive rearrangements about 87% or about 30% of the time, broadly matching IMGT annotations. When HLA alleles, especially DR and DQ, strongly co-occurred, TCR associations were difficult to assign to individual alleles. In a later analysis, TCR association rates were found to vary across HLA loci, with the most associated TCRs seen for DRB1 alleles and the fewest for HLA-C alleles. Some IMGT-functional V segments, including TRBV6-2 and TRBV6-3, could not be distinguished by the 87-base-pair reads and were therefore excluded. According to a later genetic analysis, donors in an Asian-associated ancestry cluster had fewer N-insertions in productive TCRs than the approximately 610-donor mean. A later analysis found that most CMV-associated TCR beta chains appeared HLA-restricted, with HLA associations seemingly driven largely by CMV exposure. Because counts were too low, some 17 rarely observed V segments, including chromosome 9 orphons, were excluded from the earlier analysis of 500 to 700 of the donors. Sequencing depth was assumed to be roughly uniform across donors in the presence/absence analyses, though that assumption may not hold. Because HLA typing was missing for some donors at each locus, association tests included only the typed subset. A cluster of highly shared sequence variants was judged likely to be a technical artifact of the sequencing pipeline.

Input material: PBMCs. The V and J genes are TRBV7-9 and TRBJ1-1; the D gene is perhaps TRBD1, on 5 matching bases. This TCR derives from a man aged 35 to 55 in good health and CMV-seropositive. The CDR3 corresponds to CASSFNRMNTEAFF. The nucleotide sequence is TGTGCCAGCAGCTTCAACAGGATGAACACTGAAGCTTTCTTT. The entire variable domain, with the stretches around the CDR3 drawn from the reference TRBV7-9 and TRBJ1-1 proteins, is DTGVSQNPRHKITKRGQNVTFRCDPISEHNRLYWYRQTLGQGPEFLTYFQNEAQLEKSRLLSDRFSAERPKGSFSTLEIQRTEQGDSAMYLCASSFNRMNTEAFFGQGTRLTVV.